The clone carrying this T cell receptor beta chain was counted ten times or more. The antigen remains unidentified. The CDR3 covers 13 residues. Trimming took 3 bases from V and 5 from J, leaving 10 bases between them. CDR1 and CDR2 from the germline V gene are MGHRA and YSYEKL. Synthesis of TCR beta cDNA was carried out from 500 ng total RNA with a constant-region primer. Libraries covering TCR beta were generated through three nested multiplex PCR rounds (using a slightly modified ARM-PCR). Each of the first two PCR rounds ran approximately 9 cycles with TRBV1-TRBV30 forward and C-beta reverse primers. TCRdb processed the multiplex PCR reads anew with MiXCR; each CDR3 protein has one entry. The sample lists 100,000 or so distinct CDR3 sequences, about 63% seen once, with 12% in the top ten. This sample was included in a study of tumor-infiltrating lymphocytes in primary liver carcinoma. Notes on the study in general: Tumor region pairs shared more overlap than did tumor-adjacent and tumor-blood pairs.

Between roughly 20 and 32 mg of unsorted bulk tissue served as the source from which RNA and DNA were co-extracted. Surgical resection treated primary liver carcinoma in the patients. Sampling targeted five separate regions of each tumor, which included the tumor centre. Histology found more than 75% viable tumor cells per sample. The sequenced sample was liver tumor tissue from sampling region 2. The subset: tumor region T2, inferior pole. The chain uses TRBV4-1 and TRBJ2-5; D is undetermined. This TCR came from a woman aged 60-75 years with primary liver carcinoma and hepatitis B virus infection. CDR3 DNA sequence: TGCGCCAGCAGCCAGTGGAGAAAGGAGACCCAGTACTTC. Its protein product is CASSQWRKETQYF.